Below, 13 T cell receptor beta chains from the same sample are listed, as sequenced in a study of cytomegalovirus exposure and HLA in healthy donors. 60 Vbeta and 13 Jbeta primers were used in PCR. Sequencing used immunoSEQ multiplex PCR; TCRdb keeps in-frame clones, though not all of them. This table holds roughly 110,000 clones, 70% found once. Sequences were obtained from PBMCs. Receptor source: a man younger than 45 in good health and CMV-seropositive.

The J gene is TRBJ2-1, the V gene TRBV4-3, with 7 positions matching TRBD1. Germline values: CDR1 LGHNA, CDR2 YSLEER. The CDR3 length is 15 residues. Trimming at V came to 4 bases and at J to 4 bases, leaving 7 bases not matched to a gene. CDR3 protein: CASSPDTGEYNEQFF. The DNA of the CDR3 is TGCGCCAGCAGCCCGGACACAGGGGAATACAATGAGCAGTTCTTC.

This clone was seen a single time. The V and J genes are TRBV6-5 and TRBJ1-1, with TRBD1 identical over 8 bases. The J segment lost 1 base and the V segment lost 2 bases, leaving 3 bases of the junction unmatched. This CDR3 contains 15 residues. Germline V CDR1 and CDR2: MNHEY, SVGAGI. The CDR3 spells CASSYGGTGNTEAFF. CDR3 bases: TGTGCCAGCAGTTACGGGGGGACAGGGAACACTGAAGCTTTCTTT.

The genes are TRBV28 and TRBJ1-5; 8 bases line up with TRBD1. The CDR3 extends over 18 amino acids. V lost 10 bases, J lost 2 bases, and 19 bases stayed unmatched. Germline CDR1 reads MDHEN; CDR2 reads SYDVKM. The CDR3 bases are TGTGCCAACAACTTTAAGCCGCAGGGGGCTCGGGGCAATCAGCCCCAGCATTTT. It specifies CANNFKPQGARGNQPQHF.

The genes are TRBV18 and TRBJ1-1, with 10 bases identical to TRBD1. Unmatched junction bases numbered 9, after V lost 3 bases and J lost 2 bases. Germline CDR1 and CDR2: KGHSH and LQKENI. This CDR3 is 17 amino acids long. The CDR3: CASSPTGQGGINTEAFF. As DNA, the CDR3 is TGTGCCAGCTCACCTACCGGACAGGGGGGAATTAACACTGAAGCTTTCTTT.

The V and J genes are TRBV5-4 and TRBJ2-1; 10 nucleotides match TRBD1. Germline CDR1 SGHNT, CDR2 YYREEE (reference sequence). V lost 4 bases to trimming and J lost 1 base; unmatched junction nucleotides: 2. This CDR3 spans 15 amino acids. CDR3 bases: TGTGCCAGCAGCAGGGACAGGGGTTCCTACAATGAGCAGTTCTTC. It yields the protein CASSRDRGSYNEQFF.

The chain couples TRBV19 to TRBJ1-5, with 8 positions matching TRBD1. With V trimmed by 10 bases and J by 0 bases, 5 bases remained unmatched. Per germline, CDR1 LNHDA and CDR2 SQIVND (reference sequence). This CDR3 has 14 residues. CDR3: CAISTGDSNQPQHF. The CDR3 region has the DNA TGTGCCATATCGACAGGGGATAGCAATCAGCCCCAGCATTTT. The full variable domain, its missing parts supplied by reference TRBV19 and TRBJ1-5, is DGGITQSPKYLFRKEGQNVTLSCEQNLNHDAMYWYRQDPGQGLRLIYYSQIVNDFQKGDIAEGYSVSREKKESFPLTVTSAQKNPTAFYLCAISTGDSNQPQHFGDGTRLSIL.

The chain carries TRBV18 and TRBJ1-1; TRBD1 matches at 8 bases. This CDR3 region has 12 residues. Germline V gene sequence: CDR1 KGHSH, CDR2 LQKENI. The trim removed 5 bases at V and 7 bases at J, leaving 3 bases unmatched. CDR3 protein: CASSAGTGEAFF. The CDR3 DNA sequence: TGTGCCAGCTCAGCCGGGACAGGTGAAGCTTTCTTT.

In nucleotides, the CDR3 is TGTGCCAGCAGCGTAACGGATTGGGTGAGGTGGACTAGCGGGGGGACTGAGCAGTTCTTC. This gives the protein CASSVTDWVRWTSGGTEQFF. The chain joins TRBV9 to TRBJ2-1; 14 bases agree with TRBD2. CDR1 is SGDLS and CDR2 is YYNGEE in the germline V gene. Trimming at V came to 1 base and at J to 9 bases, leaving 18 bases not matched to a gene. The CDR3 sequence is 20 residues long.

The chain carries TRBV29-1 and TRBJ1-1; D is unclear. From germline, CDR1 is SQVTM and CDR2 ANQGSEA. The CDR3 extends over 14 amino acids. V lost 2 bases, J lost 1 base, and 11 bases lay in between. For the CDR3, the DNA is TGCAGCGTTGAACTGGAGGAAGGGAACACTGAAGCTTTCTTT. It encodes CSVELEEGNTEAFF.

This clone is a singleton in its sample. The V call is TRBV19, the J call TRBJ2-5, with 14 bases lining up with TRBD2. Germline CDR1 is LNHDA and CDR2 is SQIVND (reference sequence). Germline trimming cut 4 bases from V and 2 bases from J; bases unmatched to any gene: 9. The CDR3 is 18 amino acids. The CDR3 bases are TGTGCCAGTAGTACTCTTCGGGGGACTAGCGGGAGTCAAGAGACCCAGTACTTC. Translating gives CASSTLRGTSGSQETQYF.

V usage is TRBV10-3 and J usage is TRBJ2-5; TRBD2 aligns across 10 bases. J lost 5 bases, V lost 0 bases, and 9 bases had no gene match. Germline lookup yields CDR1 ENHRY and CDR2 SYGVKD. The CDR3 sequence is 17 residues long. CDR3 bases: TGTGCCATCAGTGAGTCCCGGCTAGCGGGGGTTGCGGAGACCCAGTACTTC. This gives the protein CAISESRLAGVAETQYF.

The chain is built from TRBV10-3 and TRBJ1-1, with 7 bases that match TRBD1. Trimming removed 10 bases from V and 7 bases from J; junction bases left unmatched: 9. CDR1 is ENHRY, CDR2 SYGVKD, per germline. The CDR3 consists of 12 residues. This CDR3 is CAKTGTNGEAFF. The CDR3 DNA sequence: TGTGCCAAGACAGGGACAAATGGTGAAGCTTTCTTT.

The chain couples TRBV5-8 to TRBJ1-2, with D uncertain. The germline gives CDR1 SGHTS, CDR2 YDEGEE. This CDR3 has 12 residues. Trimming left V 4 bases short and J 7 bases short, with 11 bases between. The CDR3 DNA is TGTGCCAGCAGCGCGAGCGTGGGTGGCTACACCTTC. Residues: CASSASVGGYTF.